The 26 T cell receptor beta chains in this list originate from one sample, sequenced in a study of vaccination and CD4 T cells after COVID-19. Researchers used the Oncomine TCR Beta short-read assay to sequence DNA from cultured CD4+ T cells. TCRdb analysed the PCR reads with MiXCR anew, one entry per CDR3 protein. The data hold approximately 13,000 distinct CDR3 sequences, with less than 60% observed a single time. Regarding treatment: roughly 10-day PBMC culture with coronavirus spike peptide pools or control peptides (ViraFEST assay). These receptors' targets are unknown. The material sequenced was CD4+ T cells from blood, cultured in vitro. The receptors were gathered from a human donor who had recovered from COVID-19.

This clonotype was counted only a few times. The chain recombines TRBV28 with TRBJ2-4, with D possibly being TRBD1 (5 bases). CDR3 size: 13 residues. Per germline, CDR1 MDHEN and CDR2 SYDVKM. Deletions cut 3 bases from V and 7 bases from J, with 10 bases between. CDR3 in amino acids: CASSLLDSNIQYF. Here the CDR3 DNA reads TGTGCCAGCAGTTTGTTAGACAGCAACATTCAGTACTTC.

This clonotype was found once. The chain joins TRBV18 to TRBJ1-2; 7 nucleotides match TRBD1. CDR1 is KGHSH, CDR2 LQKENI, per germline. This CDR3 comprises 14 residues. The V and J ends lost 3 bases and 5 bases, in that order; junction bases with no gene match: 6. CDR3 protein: CASSPLDRNYGYTF. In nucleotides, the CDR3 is TGTGCCAGCTCACCCTTGGACAGGAATTATGGCTACACCTTC. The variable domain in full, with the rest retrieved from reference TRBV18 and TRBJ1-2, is NAGVMQNPRHLVRRRGQEARLRCSPMKGHSHVYWYRQLPEEGLKFMVYLQKENIIDESGMPKERFSAEFPKEGPSILRIQQVVRGDSAAYFCASSPLDRNYGYTFGSGTRLTVV.

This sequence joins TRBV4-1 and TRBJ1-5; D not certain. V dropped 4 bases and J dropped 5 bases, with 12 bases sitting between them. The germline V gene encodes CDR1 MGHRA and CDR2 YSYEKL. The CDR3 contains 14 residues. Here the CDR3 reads CASSPGELDQPQHF. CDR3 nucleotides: TGCGCCAGCAGCCCCGGGGAGTTAGATCAGCCCCAGCATTTT.

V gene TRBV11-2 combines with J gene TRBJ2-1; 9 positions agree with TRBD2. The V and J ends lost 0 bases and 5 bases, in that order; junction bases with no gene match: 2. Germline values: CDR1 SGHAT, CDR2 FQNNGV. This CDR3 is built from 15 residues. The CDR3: CASSLEGLANNEQFF. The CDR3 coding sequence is TGTGCCAGCAGCTTAGAGGGACTAGCTAACAATGAGCAGTTCTTC.

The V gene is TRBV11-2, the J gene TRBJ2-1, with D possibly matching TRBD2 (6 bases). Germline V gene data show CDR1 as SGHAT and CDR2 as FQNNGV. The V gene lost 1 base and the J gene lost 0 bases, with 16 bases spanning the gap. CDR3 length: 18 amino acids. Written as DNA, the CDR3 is TGTGCCAGCAGCTTAGGATCCGCTAGCGCCTCCTCCTACAATGAGCAGTTCTTC. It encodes CASSLGSASASSYNEQFF.

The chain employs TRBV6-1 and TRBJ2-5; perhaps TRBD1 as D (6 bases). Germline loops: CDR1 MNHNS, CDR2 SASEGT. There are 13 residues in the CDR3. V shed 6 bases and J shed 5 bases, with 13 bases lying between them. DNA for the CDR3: TGTGCCAGCAGCGTTCAGGGGCGGGAGACCCAGTACTTC. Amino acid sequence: CASSVQGRETQYF.

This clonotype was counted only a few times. The CDR3 nucleotides read TGCAGTGCTAGTACCGGGACAGTGAATCAGCCCCAGCATTTT. Protein: CSASTGTVNQPQHF. The chain recombines TRBV20-1 with TRBJ1-5; 7 positions match TRBD1. With V trimmed by 3 bases and J by 4 bases, 6 bases remained unmatched. This CDR3 is built from 14 residues. The germline V gene has CDR1 DFQATT and CDR2 SNEGSKA (reference sequence).

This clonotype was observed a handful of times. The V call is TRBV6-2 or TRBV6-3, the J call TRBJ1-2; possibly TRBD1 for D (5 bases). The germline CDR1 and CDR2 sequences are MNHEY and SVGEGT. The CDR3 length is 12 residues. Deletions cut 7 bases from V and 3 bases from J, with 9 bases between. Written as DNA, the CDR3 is TGTGCCAGCAATGGGGGATACTATGGCTACACCTTC. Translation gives CASNGGYYGYTF.

This chain's CDR3 is CAISREANYGYTF. The CDR3 region has the DNA TGTGCCATCAGTAGAGAAGCTAACTATGGCTACACCTTC. The chain employs TRBV10-3 and TRBJ1-2, with unresolved D. The CDR3 is 13 amino acids. The germline CDR1 and CDR2 sequences are ENHRY and SYGVKD. The V gene lost 5 bases and the J gene lost 0 bases, with 7 bases spanning the gap.

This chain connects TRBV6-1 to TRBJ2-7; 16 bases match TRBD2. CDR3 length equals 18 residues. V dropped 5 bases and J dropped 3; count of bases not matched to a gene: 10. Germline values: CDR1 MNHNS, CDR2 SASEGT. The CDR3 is CASSRGLAGGHADYEQYF. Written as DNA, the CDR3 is TGTGCCAGCAGTAGGGGACTAGCGGGAGGGCACGCCGACTACGAGCAGTACTTC.

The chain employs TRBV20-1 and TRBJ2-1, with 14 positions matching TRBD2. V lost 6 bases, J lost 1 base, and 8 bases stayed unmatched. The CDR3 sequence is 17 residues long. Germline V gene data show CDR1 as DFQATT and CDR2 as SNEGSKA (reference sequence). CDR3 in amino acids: CSANPGLAGASYNEQFF. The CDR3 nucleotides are TGCAGTGCAAACCCGGGACTAGCGGGAGCATCCTACAATGAGCAGTTCTTC.

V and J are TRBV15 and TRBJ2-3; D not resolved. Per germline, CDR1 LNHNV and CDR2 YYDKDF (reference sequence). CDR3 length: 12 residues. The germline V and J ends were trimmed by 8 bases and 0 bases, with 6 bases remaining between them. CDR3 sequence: CATSFSTDTQYF. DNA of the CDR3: TGTGCCACCTCTTTTAGCACAGATACGCAGTATTTT. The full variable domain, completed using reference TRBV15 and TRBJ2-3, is DAMVIQNPRYQVTQFGKPVTLSCSQTLNHNVMYWYQQKSSQAPKLLFHYYDKDFNNEADTPDNFQSRRPNTSFCFLDIRSPGLGDTAMYLCATSFSTDTQYFGPGTRLTVL.

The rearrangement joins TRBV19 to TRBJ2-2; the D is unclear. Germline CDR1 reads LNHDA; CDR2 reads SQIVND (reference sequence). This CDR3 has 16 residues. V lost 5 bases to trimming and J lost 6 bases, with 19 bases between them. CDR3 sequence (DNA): TGTGCCAGTAGTGCTCCTTATAGTCTTGCCCCCGGGGAGCTGTTTTTT. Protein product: CASSAPYSLAPGELFF.

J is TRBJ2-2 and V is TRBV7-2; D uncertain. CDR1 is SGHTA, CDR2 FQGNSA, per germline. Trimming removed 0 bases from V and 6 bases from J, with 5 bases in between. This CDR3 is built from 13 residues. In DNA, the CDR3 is TGTGCCAGCAGCTTAGCAGGATCCGGGGAGCTGTTTTTT. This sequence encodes CASSLAGSGELFF.

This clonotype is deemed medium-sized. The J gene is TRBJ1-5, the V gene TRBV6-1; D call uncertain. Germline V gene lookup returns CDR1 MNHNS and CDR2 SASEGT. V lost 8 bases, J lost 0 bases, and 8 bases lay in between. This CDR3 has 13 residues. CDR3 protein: CASLGHSNQPQHF. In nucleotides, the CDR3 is TGTGCCAGCCTGGGCCATAGCAATCAGCCCCAGCATTTT.

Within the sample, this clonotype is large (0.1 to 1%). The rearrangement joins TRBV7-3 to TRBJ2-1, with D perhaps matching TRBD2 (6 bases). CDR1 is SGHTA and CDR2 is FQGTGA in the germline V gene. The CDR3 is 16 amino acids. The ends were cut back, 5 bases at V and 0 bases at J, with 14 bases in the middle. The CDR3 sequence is CASSPIADLSYNEQFF. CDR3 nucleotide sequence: TGTGCCAGCAGCCCGATAGCGGACCTCTCCTACAATGAGCAGTTCTTC.

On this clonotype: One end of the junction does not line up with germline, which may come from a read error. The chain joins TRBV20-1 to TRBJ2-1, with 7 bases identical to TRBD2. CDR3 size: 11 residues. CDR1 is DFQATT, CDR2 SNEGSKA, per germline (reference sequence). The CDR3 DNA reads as TGCAGTGCTGGTAACGGGGGGAATAGGCTCTTC. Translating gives CSAGNGGNRLF.

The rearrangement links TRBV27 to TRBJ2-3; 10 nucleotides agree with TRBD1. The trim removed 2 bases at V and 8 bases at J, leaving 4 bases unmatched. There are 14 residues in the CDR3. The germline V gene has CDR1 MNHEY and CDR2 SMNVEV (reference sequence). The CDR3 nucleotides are TGTGCCAGCAGTTTAGACAGGGGGCAGGGTACGCAGTATTTT. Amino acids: CASSLDRGQGTQYF.

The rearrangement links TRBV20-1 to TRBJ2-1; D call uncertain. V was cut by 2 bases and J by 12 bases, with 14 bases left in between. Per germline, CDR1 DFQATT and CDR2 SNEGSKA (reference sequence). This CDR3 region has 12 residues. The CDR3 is CSARNHRLGQFF. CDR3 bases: TGCAGTGCTAGAAATCATCGCTTGGGGCAGTTCTTC.

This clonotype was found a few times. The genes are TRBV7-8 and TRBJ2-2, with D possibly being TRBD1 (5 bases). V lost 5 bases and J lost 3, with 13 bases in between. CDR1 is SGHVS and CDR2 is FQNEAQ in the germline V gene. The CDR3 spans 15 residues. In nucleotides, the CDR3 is TGTGCCAGCAGCCCAGAAGGGGTGGACACCGGGGAGCTGTTTTTT. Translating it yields CASSPEGVDTGELFF. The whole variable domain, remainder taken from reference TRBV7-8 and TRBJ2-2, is GAGVSQSPRYKVAKRGQDVALRCDPISGHVSLFWYQQALGQGPEFLTYFQNEAQLDKSGLPSDRFFAERPEGSVSTLKIQRTQQEDSAVYLCASSPEGVDTGELFFGEGSRLTVL.

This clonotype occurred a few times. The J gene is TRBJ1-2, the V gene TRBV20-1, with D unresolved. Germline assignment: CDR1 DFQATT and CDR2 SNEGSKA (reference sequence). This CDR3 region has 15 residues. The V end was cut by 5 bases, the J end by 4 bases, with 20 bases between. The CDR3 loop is CSALPKLPGFYGYTF. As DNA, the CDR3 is TGCAGTGCTTTACCAAAGCTACCGGGCTTCTATGGCTACACCTTC.

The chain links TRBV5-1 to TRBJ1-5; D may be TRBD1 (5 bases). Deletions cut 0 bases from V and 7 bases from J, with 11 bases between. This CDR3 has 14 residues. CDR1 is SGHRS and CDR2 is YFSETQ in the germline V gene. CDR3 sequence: CASSLGGGRQPQHF. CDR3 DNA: TGCGCCAGCAGCTTGGGGGGCGGGCGGCAGCCCCAGCATTTT.

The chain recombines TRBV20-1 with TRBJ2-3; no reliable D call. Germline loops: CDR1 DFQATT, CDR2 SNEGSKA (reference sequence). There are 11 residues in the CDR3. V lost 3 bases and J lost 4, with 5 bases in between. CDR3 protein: CSARLSDTQYF. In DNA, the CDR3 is TGCAGTGCTAGGCTGTCAGATACGCAGTATTTT.

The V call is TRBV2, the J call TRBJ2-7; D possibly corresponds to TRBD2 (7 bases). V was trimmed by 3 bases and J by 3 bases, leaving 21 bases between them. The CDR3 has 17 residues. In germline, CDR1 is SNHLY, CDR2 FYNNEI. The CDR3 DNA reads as TGTGCCAGCAGTGACCTCGGGGGGCGAGGTGGACGCTACGAGCAGTACTTC. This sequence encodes CASSDLGGRGGRYEQYF.

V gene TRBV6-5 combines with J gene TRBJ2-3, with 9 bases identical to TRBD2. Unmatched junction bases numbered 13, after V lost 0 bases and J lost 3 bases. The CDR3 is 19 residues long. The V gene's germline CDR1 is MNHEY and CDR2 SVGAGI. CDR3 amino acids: CASSYSGAGGAFETDTQYF. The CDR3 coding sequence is TGTGCCAGCAGTTACTCTGGGGCGGGAGGGGCTTTTGAAACAGATACGCAGTATTTT.

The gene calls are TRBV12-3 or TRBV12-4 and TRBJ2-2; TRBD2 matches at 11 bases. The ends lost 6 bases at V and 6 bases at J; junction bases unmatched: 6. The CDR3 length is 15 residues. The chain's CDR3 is CASRIAGGPPGELFF. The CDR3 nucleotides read TGTGCCAGCAGGATAGCGGGAGGGCCTCCCGGGGAGCTGTTTTTT.